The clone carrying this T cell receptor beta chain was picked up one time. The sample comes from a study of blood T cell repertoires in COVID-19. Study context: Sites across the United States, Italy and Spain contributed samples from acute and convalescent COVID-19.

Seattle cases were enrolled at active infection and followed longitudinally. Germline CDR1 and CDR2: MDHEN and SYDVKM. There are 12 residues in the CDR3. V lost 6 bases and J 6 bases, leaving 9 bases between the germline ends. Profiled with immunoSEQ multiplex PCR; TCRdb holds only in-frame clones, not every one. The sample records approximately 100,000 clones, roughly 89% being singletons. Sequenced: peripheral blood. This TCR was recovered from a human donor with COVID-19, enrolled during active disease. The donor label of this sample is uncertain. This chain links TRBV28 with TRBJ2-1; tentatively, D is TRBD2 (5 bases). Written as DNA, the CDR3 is TGTGCCAGCAGCCCCGGGGTCAATGAGCAGTTCTTC. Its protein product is CASSPGVNEQFF.